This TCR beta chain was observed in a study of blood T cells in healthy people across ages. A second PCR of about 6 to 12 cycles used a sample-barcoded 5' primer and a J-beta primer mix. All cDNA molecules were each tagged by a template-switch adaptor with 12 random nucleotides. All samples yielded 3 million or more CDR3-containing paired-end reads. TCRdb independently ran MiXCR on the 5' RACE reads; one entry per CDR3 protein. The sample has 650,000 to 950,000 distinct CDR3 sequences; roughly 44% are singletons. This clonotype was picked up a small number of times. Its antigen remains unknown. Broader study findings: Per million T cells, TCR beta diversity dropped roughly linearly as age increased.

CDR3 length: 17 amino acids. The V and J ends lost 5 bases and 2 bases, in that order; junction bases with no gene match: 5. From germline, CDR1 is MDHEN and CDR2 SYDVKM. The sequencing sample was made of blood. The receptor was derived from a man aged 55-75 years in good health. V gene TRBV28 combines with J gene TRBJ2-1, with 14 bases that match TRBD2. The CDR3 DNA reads TGTGCCAGCAGTGGACTAGCGGGGGGACTCCCCTACAATGAGCAGTTCTTC. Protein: CASSGLAGGLPYNEQFF.